Listed below are T cell receptor beta chains from one sample, sequenced in a study of blood T cell repertoires in COVID-19. Assay: immunoSEQ multiplex PCR; the TCRdb copy retains only in-frame clones and omits some. Of 300,000 to 400,000 clones detected, around 89% appear once; the ten largest clones hold about 1.2%. The sequencing sample was made of PBMCs or T cells enriched from blood (not recorded which). The source of these receptors is a woman aged 18-29 years who had recovered from COVID-19. Both conserved end residues are part of each CDR3. The D gene is left open where the match is weak. Only part of the rows carry a size: once, few, many, or a class if the clone is expanded.

TGTGCCAGCAGCTTAAGGGGGCAGGGCCAGCCCCAGCATTTT CASSLRGQGQPQHF TRBJ1-5 TRBD1 TRBV7-2 -
TGTGCCAGCAGTTACCCCGGGGAGACTGAAGCTTTCTTT CASSYPGETEAFF TRBJ1-1 - TRBV6-5 -
TGTGCCAGCAGAACCGGACAGGGCAACTACACCTTC CASRTGQGNYTF TRBJ1-2 TRBD1 TRBV28 once
TGTGCCAGCAGCCAAGATCCGGACAGGGGGCATAACGAGCAGTACTTC CASSQDPDRGHNEQYF TRBJ2-7 TRBD1 TRBV4-2 once
TGTGCCACCAGTGACTCTTCCAAACAGGGAGTAGATGGCTACACCTTC CATSDSSKQGVDGYTF TRBJ1-2 - TRBV24-1 -
TGTGCCATCAGCTACGGGGGTAATGGCTACACCTTC CAISYGGNGYTF TRBJ1-2 - TRBV10-3 -
TGTGCCAGCATACAGGACGATAACTATGGCTACACCTTC CASIQDDNYGYTF TRBJ1-2 - TRBV2 -
TGTGCCAGCAGCTTGGGGTCAGGGGCGGACACCGGGGAGCTGTTTTTT CASSLGSGADTGELFF TRBJ2-2 - TRBV5-4 -
TGTGCCAGCAGTTTAGTGGAGGGAGGGCTCGCTTTCTTT CASSLVEGGLAFF TRBJ1-1 - TRBV12-3/TRBV12-4 once
TGCGCCAGCAGCTCGGGACAGGGCTATAGGAGGGCCACAGATACGCAGTATTTT CASSSGQGYRRATDTQYF TRBJ2-3 TRBD1 TRBV5-1 -
TGTGCCAGCAGCCCTCTGGACAGCGCCTATGGCTACACCTTC CASSPLDSAYGYTF TRBJ1-2 - TRBV9 -
TGTGCCAGCAGCCGGACAGGAGACTATGGCTACACCTTC CASSRTGDYGYTF TRBJ1-2 TRBD1 TRBV11-1 -
TGTGCCAGCAGCTTTGGGGGGACTTACGAGCAGTACTTC CASSFGGTYEQYF TRBJ2-7 - TRBV11-3 -
TGTGCCAGCAGACAGACAGGATTGAACACTGAAGCTTTCTTT CASRQTGLNTEAFF TRBJ1-1 - TRBV7-3 -
TGTGCCAGCAGCCAGGGCCGAACTGAAGCTTTCTTT CASSQGRTEAFF TRBJ1-1 - TRBV2 -
TGTGCCAGCAGCTTACAGGTGGGGGCGAACTATGGCTACACCTTC CASSLQVGANYGYTF TRBJ1-2 - TRBV7-9 -
TGCGCCAGCAGCCCAAATAGCGGGGGGTATACGGATACGCAGTATTTT CASSPNSGGYTDTQYF TRBJ2-3 TRBD2 TRBV4-1 -
TGTGCCAGCAGGGGGACCGGGACAGGGAATTCACCCCTCCACTTT CASRGTGTGNSPLHF TRBJ1-6 TRBD1 TRBV6-5 -
TGTGCCACCAGCAGAGGCACAGGGCCTGGAAACACCATATATTTT CATSRGTGPGNTIYF TRBJ1-3 - TRBV15 few
TGTGCCAGCAGCTTAGGTAGCGGGGCCGCATCCTCCGAGCAGTACTTC CASSLGSGAASSEQYF TRBJ2-7 TRBD2 TRBV5-6 few
TGTGCCAGTACGGGGGGGCCCCCCGATGAGCAGTTCTTC CASTGGPPDEQFF TRBJ2-1 TRBD2 TRBV19 -
TGTGCCAGTAGTAACCTACCGGACTATGGCTACACCTTC CASSNLPDYGYTF TRBJ1-2 - TRBV19 -
TGTGCCAGTAGTATGGCAACAGGGGGCGCGATGCAGCCCCAGCATTTT CASSMATGGAMQPQHF TRBJ1-5 TRBD1 TRBV19 -
TGTGCCAGCAGCGTAGGGGACAGTGGAAACACCATATATTTT CASSVGDSGNTIYF TRBJ1-3 TRBD1 TRBV9 -
TGTGCCAGCAGCTTTCAAGGCGGAAGCAATCAGCCCCAGCATTTT CASSFQGGSNQPQHF TRBJ1-5 - TRBV11-2 -
TGTGCCAGCAGCTTGGCCGCAGCCGGGGAGCTGTTTTTT CASSLAAAGELFF TRBJ2-2 - TRBV5-4 once